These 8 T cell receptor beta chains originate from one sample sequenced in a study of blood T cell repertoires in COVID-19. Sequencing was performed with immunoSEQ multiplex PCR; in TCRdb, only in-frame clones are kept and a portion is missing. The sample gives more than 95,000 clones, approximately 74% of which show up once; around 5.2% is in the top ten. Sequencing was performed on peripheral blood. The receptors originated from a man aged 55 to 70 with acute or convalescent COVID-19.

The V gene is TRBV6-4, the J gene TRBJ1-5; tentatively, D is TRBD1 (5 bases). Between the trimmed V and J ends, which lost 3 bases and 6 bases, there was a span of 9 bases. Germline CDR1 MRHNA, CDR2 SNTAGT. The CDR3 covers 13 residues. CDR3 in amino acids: CASSEGPGQPQHF. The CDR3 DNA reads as TGTGCCAGCAGTGAGGGGCCCGGTCAGCCCCAGCATTTT.

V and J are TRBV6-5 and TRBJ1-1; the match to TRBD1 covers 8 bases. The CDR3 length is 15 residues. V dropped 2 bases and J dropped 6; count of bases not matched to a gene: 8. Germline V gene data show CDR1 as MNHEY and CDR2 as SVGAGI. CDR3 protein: CASSYASGGGPEAFF. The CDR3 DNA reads TGTGCCAGCAGTTACGCCTCAGGGGGCGGCCCTGAAGCTTTCTTT.

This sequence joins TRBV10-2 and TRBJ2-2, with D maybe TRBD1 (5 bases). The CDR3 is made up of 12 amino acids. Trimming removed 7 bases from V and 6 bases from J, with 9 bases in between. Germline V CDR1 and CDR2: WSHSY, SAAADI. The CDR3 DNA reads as TGCGCCAGCACCGAAGGGGCCGGGGAGCTGTTTTTT. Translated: CASTEGAGELFF.

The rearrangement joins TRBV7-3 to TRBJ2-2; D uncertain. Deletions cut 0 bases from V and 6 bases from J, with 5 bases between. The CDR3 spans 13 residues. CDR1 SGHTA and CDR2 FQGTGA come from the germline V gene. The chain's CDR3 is CASSLTRAGELFF. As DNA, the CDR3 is TGTGCCAGCAGCTTAACCCGTGCCGGGGAGCTGTTTTTT. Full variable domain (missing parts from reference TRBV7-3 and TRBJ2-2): GAGVSQTPSNKVTEKGKYVELRCDPISGHTALYWYRQSLGQGPEFLIYFQGTGAADDSGLPNDRFFAVRPEGSVSTLKIQRTERGDSAVYLCASSLTRAGELFFGEGSRLTVL.

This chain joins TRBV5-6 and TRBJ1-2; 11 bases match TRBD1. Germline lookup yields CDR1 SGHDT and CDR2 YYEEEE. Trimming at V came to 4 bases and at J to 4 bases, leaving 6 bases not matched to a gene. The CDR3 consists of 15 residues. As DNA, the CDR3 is TGTGCCAGCAGCCCCTGGGACAGGGGGTCCTATGGCTACACCTTC. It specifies CASSPWDRGSYGYTF.

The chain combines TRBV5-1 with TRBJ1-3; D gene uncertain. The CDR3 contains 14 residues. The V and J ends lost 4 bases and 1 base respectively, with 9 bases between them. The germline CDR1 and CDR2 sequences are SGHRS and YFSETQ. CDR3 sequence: CASSPEGSGNTIYF. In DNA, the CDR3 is TGCGCCAGCAGCCCTGAGGGATCTGGAAACACCATATATTTT.

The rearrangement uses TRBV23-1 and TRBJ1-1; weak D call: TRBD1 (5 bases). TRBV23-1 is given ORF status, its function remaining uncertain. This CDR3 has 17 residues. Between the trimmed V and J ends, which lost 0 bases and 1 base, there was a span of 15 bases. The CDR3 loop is CASSQSGQKNPNTEAFF. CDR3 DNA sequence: TGCGCCAGCAGTCAATCGGGGCAGAAAAATCCGAACACTGAAGCTTTCTTT.

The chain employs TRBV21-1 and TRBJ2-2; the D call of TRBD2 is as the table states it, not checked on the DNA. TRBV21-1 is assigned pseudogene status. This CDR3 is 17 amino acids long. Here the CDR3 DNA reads TGTGCCAGCAGCACCCTCCTTGGGGGGAATAACACCGGGGAGCTGTTTTTT. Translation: CASSTLLGGNNTGELFF.